This is a list of T cell receptor beta chains from one sample in a study of cytomegalovirus exposure and HLA in healthy donors. Produced via immunoSEQ multiplex PCR; TCRdb's table is partial and in-frame only. This table holds some 110,000 clones, 60% to 80% found once. The sequenced sample consisted of PBMCs. These receptor sequences come from a man aged 55-75 years in good health and CMV-seropositive. CDR3s include the opening cysteine and the closing phenylalanine or tryptophan.

cdr3_aa	v_call	j_call
CASSYMIGVNYGYTF	TRBV27	TRBJ1-2
CAWRVIGTALNTEAFF	TRBV30	TRBJ1-1
CASIASHIGTGVGYTF	TRBV19	TRBJ1-2
CASRTGGAYEQYF	TRBV5-1	TRBJ2-7
CASSPPGQGTEKLFF	TRBV4-1	TRBJ1-4
CASSQEPPGQGGSEQYF	TRBV4-1	TRBJ2-7
CASSSRGGSAEAFF	TRBV6-5	TRBJ1-1
CASIQGPNQPQHF	TRBV6-5	TRBJ1-5
CASSLGTSGGVTDTQYF	TRBV5-1	TRBJ2-3
CASSGLAGDTGELFF	TRBV9	TRBJ2-2
CASSLGQAPLEAFF	TRBV5-1	TRBJ1-1
CASSIIRQEEKLFF	TRBV19	TRBJ1-4
CAISESGGGAETQYF	TRBV10-3	TRBJ2-5